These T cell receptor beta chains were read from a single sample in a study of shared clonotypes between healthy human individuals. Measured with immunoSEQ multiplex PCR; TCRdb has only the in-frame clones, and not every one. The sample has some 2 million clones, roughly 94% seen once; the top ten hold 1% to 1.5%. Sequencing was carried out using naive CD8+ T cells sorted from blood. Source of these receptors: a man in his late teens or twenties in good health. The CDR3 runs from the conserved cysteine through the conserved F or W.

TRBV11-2,CASSSNLDRLSYEQYF
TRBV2,CASSEAPGYAYEQYF
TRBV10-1,CASSESWQGEAFF
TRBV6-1,CAGLPAQGNTGELFF
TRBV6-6,CASSYLLAAPRETQYF
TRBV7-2,CASSLARSLAGGNEQFF
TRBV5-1,CASSLVGRASTDTQYF
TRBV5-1,CASSFPSRMIGSSYEQYF
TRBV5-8,CASSWGWGGSPLHF
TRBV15,CATSRVGTLLNTGELFF
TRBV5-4,CASSPSGGGTEAFF
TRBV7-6,CASSLDAGSGNEQFF
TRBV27,CASSALASGQETQYF
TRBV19,CASSPAPTDGYTF
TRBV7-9,CASSPAVGDTQYF
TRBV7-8,CASSLEISNWGYNQPQHF
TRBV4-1,CASSHDPGQASTDTQYF
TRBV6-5,CACRGLGTDTQYF
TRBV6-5,CASSYSSGEFFREQYF
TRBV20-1,CSARAQETQYF
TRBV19,CASSHTGYTEAFF
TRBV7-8,CATASSYYNEQFF
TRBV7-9,CATGQHGELFF
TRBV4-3,CASSQEGGADTQYF
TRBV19,CASSFGDIQYF
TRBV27,CASSFRGNEAFF
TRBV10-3,CAIMGDFASYEQYF
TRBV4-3,CASSQDPSNEQYF
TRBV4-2,CASSQVPTGGDNYGYTF
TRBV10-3,CAISESYDLASGRRDEQFF
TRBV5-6,CASSLPLTGVYEQYF
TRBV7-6,CASSHLRVLETGELFF
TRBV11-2,CASSLDPWTGGFNTEAFF
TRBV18,CASSPDTDSNQPQHF
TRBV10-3,CAIKADRGGNQPQHF
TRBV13,CASSPGRDTQYF
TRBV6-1,CASSGTPVGTYEQYF
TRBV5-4,CASSYVSSYEQYF
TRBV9,CASSFLRLAAYEQYF
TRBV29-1,CSVESVGARGYTF
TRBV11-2,CASSQGRHELFF
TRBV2,CASRHWGYEQYF
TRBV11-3,CASSLGGSYEQYF
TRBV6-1,CATKGVRAYEQYF
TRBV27,CASSFTGTGSYEQYF
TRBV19,CASSPGQGAYEQYF
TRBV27,CASSSTGTFAYEQYF
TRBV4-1,CASSQESVPGTLNTEAFF
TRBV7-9,CASSLGDPTQYF
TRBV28,CASSSGGQETQYF
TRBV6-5,CASSDRGSDGYTF
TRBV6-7,CASTSRTWNYEQYF
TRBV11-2,CASSPAGTPNYGYTF
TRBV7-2,CASSLGAFPRYGYTF